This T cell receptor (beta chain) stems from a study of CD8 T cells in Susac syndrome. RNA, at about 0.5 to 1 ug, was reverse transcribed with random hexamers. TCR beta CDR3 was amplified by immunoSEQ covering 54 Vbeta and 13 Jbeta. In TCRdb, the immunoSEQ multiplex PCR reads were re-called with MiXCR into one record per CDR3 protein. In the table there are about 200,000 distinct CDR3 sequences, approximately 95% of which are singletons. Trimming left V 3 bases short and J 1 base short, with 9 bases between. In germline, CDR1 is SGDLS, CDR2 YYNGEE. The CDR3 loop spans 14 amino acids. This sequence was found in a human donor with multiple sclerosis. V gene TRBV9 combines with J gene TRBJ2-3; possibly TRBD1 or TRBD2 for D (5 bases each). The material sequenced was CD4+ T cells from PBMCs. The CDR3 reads CASSALGGTDTQYF. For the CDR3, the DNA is TGTGCCAGCAGCGCCCTGGGGGGCACAGATACGCAGTATTTT.